This entry describes one T cell receptor beta chain. Its target antigen remains unknown. There are no base qualities to consult, and no much larger clone falls within one base. This entry comes from a study of blood T cell repertoires in COVID-19 (TCRdb year 2020). Turning to the overall study: Samples covering the acute and convalescent phases of COVID-19 were provided by collaborators in the United States, Italy and Spain. The material from the prospective study consisted of cDNA or gDNA derived from T cells, B-cell-depleted T cells, or PBMCs. Subjects who had been exposed to COVID-19, were actively infected with it, or had recovered from it provided the deeply sampled blood TCRbeta repertoires that made up the dataset. A freely available public database, intended as a resource for researchers studying the immune response to SARS-CoV-2, is where the repertoires were released. The samples were drawn from two sources: the first 160 participants of the ongoing ImmuneRACE study, and 950 to 1,500 subjects contributed by 6 global collaborators. Sample metadata almost always included a de-identified subject ID, COVID-19 status, age in years and sex. Where HLA class I and class II types were available, the types were taken from metadata supplied by the sample provider, not from assay-based typing.

TCRbeta CDR3 regions were amplified from genomic DNA using the immunoSEQ Assay, a bias-controlled multiplex PCR. Per the original workflow: Nucleated cell counts per sample were estimated from amplification of reference gene primers within the assay. To quantify the absolute abundance of each unique TCRbeta CDR3 rearrangement, sequence reads were collapsed and filtered. Productive Simpson clonality was computed per sample as the square root of Simpson's diversity index over productive rearrangements. TCRdb obtained this table from immuneACCESS and retained in-frame rearrangements with V and J assigned. These tables miss some clones; where compared with another copy, unresolved V genes account for less than half of the shortfall, and the remainder is unexplained. V and J calls and clone size follow that table, whereas D and trimming were derived from the DNA. The sample table holds 60,000 to 90,000 clones, of which less than 75% were seen once. The top ten hold around 20% of the sample.

Each collaborating institution followed its own protocols to collect whole blood in K2EDTA tubes. For TCRbeta analysis, collaborator samples were shipped as frozen whole blood, as isolated PBMCs, or as DNA extracted from either sample type. Overall results and qualifications from the work: Clinical and demographic metadata were provided uncurated, with the amount varying by source and participant.

V loses 6 bases, J loses 0 bases, and the germline ends lie 9 bases apart. The CDR3 runs 14 amino acids, cysteine and phenylalanine included. Only the CDR3 portion is preserved as DNA: 42 bases, with reading frame beginning at the first base. The germline V gene yields ENHRY for CDR1 and SYGVKD for CDR2. This sequence was found in a man in his 60s with acute or convalescent COVID-19. The chain uses TRBV10-3 and TRBJ2-1; the best D guess is TRBD1, with 5 bases matching. The specimen was peripheral blood. The CDR3 region reads CAIRQESSYNEQFF. The nucleotide sequence is given as TGTGCCATCAGACAGGAGTCCTCCTACAATGAGCAGTTCTTC.